The 19 T cell receptor beta chains below come from one sample, sequenced in a study of shared clonotypes between healthy human individuals. Measured with immunoSEQ multiplex PCR; TCRdb has only the in-frame clones, and not every one. The data show approximately 500,000 clones, 60% to 80% seen once. Sequencing was done on a sample of PBMCs. The receptor set was obtained from a woman in her forties in good health. Some clones in this sample may be carry-over from other donors' samples.

This clone was picked up many times. This sample also contains other DNA sequences that code for the same CDR3. The chain carries TRBV15 and TRBJ2-5; D call uncertain. The J call may be incorrect, as the DNA end agrees better with TRBJ2-7. The CDR3 consists of 12 residues. In germline, CDR1 is LNHNV, CDR2 YYDKDF (reference sequence). The CDR3 DNA follows: TGTGCCACCAGCAGAGATGAGGACGAGCAGTACTTC. Residues: CATSRDEDEQYF.

V and J are TRBV28 and TRBJ1-6, with D possibly matching TRBD1 (5 bases). V lost 4 bases and J 12 bases, leaving 10 bases between the germline ends. The CDR3 extends over 12 amino acids. CDR1 MDHEN and CDR2 SYDVKM come from the germline V gene. The CDR3 bases are TGTGCCAGCAGTTCTCAGGGAGAACCCCTCCACTTT. Encoded protein: CASSSQGEPLHF.

The chain has TRBV6-6 and TRBJ1-4; D gene uncertain. CDR3 length: 15 residues. Looked up from germline, CDR1 is MNHNY and CDR2 is SVGAGI (reference sequence). Trimming removed 6 bases from V and 0 bases from J, with 11 bases in between. CDR3 nucleotides: TGTGCCAGCAGAAATAATGGAGCAACTAATGAAAAACTGTTTTTT. Its protein product is CASRNNGATNEKLFF.

The chain uses TRBV2 and TRBJ2-7, with 8 bases identical to TRBD2. V trimming: 4 bases; J trimming: 7 bases; junction bases outside the gene matches: 24. CDR1 SNHLY and CDR2 FYNNEI come from the germline V gene. This CDR3 is 19 amino acids long. The CDR3 nucleotides read TGTGCCAGCAGTGGGAGCCTCCGGGCCCGGGGAGCGGGGGTGGATGAGCAGTACTTC. This encodes CASSGSLRARGAGVDEQYF.

This clone showed up just once. The rearrangement links TRBV9 to TRBJ2-3, with 8 nucleotides matching TRBD1. The CDR3 has 16 amino acids. The V and J ends lost 4 bases and 5 bases, in that order; junction bases with no gene match: 12. Germline CDR1 SGDLS, CDR2 YYNGEE. The CDR3 nucleotides are TGTGCCAGCAGCCCGCAGGGGGCAGGGTCCCTAGATACGCAGTATTTT. This codes for CASSPQGAGSLDTQYF. Full variable domain (outside the CDR3, taken from reference TRBV9 and TRBJ2-3): DSGVTQTPKHLITATGQRVTLRCSPRSGDLSVYWYQQSLDQGLQFLIQYYNGEERAKGNILERFSAQQFPDLHSELNLSSLELGDSALYFCASSPQGAGSLDTQYFGPGTRLTVL.

V gene TRBV19 combines with J gene TRBJ2-5, with D tentatively TRBD2 (6 bases). Trimming pared 5 bases from V and 1 base from J, leaving 8 bases between. Germline V gives CDR1 LNHDA, CDR2 SQIVND (reference sequence). The CDR3 length is 13 residues. In DNA form, the CDR3 reads TGTGCCAGTAGTGAGACTAGCCAAGAGACCCAGTACTTC. It codes for CASSETSQETQYF. The entire variable domain, with the rest obtained from reference TRBV19 and TRBJ2-5, is as follows: DGGITQSPKYLFRKEGQNVTLSCEQNLNHDAMYWYRQDPGQGLRLIYYSQIVNDFQKGDIAEGYSVSREKKESFPLTVTSAQKNPTAFYLCASSETSQETQYFGPGTRLLVL.

This rearrangement joins TRBV27 to TRBJ1-2; 8 nucleotides line up with TRBD1. After removal of 2 bases from V and 4 bases from J, the junction contained 3 bases not matched to a gene. This CDR3 spans 14 amino acids. Germline CDR1 and CDR2: MNHEY and SMNVEV (reference sequence). The CDR3 nucleotides read TGTGCCAGCAGTTTAAGAACAGGGGGCTATGGCTACACCTTC. Protein product: CASSLRTGGYGYTF.

The V call is TRBV14, the J call TRBJ2-2, with D possibly being TRBD1 (6 bases). Germline V gene sequence: CDR1 SGHDN, CDR2 FVKESK. The V gene lost 6 bases and the J gene lost 4 bases, with 12 bases spanning the gap. The CDR3 covers 14 residues. CDR3 bases: TGTGCCAGCAGTCGGAGACAGGTCACCGGGGAGCTGTTTTTT. Its protein is CASSRRQVTGELFF.

The chain combines TRBV2 with TRBJ2-3, with D possibly being TRBD1 or TRBD2 (6 bases each). The CDR3 spans 14 residues. Trimming left V 7 bases short and J 3 bases short, with 14 bases between. Germline CDR1 SNHLY, CDR2 FYNNEI. CDR3 amino acids: CASIPGAQTDTQYF. The CDR3 DNA follows: TGTGCCAGCATCCCGGGGGCGCAGACAGATACGCAGTATTTT.

The chain couples TRBV9 to TRBJ2-7, with TRBD1 as a possible D gene (7 bases). The germline V gene has CDR1 SGDLS and CDR2 YYNGEE. The CDR3 has 15 residues. V dropped 0 bases and J dropped 6 bases, with 16 bases sitting between them. The CDR3 loop is CASSVDGGGLGEQYF. CDR3 sequence (DNA): TGTGCCAGCAGCGTAGATGGAGGGGGCTTGGGCGAGCAGTACTTC.

In regard to this clone: The sample has other DNA sequences that encode this CDR3 too. The rearrangement joins TRBV5-1 to TRBJ2-5; no firm D call. Germline V gives CDR1 SGHRS, CDR2 YFSETQ. The CDR3 spans 12 residues. V was cut by 4 bases and J by 0 bases, with 4 bases left in between. The CDR3 DNA reads TGCGCCAGCAGCCCGGACCAAGAGACCCAGTACTTC. Its protein product is CASSPDQETQYF.

This chain links TRBV10-3 with TRBJ2-7, with D perhaps TRBD1 or TRBD2 (5 bases each). With 7 bases removed from V and 1 base from J, the gap between germline ends came to 11 bases. CDR3 size: 13 residues. Germline V gene lookup returns CDR1 ENHRY and CDR2 SYGVKD. In DNA, the CDR3 is TGTGCCATCAATGGGGGAAGGTCCTACGAGCAGTACTTC. Encoded protein: CAINGGRSYEQYF.

This clone appeared a single time. The gene calls are TRBV12-5 and TRBJ2-3; TRBD2 aligns across 10 bases. V trimming: 6 bases; J trimming: 0 bases; junction bases outside the gene matches: 9. Looked up from germline, CDR1 is LGHNT and CDR2 is FRNRAP. This CDR3 spans 17 amino acids. In nucleotides, the CDR3 is TGTGCTAGTGGCCTGGGACTAGCGATATCTAGCACAGATACGCAGTATTTT. This encodes CASGLGLAISSTDTQYF.

This clone has just a few counts. The gene calls are TRBV10-1 and TRBJ2-5, with TRBD2 matching over 10 bases. V shed 7 bases and J 5 bases; nucleotides not matched to a gene: 19. Looked up from germline, CDR1 is WNHNN and CDR2 is SYGVQD (reference sequence). This CDR3 has 18 amino acids. This CDR3 reads CASTPIPGLALNKETQYF. CDR3 DNA: TGCGCCAGCACTCCCATTCCGGGACTAGCGTTGAACAAGGAGACCCAGTACTTC.

The chain is built from TRBV5-1 and TRBJ2-5; no firm D call. V lost 3 bases to trimming and J lost 5 bases, with 8 bases between them. The CDR3 is 12 residues long. Per the germline V gene, CDR1 is SGHRS and CDR2 is YFSETQ. This CDR3 is CASSSDVETQYF. CDR3 coding DNA: TGCGCCAGCAGCTCCGACGTTGAGACCCAGTACTTC. The whole variable domain, filled in from reference TRBV5-1 and TRBJ2-5, reads KAGVTQTPRYLIKTRGQQVTLSCSPISGHRSVSWYQQTPGQGLQFLFEYFSETQRNKGNFPGRFSGRQFSNSRSEMNVSTLELGDSALYLCASSSDVETQYFGPGTRLLVL.

This clone showed up just once. This may arise from a read error, as a much more abundant clone is one base away. CDR3 protein: CASSRDSSGANVLTF. The CDR3 DNA reads TGTGCCAGCAGCCGGGACAGTTCTGGGGCCAACGTCCTGACTTTC. This chain joins TRBV9 and TRBJ2-6; TRBD1 aligns across 7 bases. The germline V gene encodes CDR1 SGDLS and CDR2 YYNGEE. The CDR3 extends over 15 amino acids. The J segment lost 1 base and the V segment lost 4 bases, leaving 2 bases of the junction unmatched.

The chain is built from TRBV11-3 and TRBJ2-1, with 10 nucleotides matching TRBD2. The germline V gene encodes CDR1 SGHNT and CDR2 YENEEA. V gave up 8 bases and J gave up 6 bases; unmatched junction bases: 13. The CDR3 contains 16 residues. CDR3 residues: CASFDPLAGVVNEQFF. The CDR3 DNA sequence: TGTGCCAGCTTTGATCCCCTAGCGGGAGTAGTCAATGAGCAGTTCTTC.

The V and J genes are TRBV9 and TRBJ2-1; TRBD2 is a possible D gene (5 bases). CDR1 is SGDLS, CDR2 YYNGEE, per germline. The CDR3 contains 14 residues. Trimming took 3 bases from V and 10 from J, leaving 17 bases between them. The CDR3 protein is CASSEGLPMMEQFF. CDR3 DNA sequence: TGTGCCAGCAGCGAAGGACTGCCAATGATGGAGCAGTTCTTC.

The genes are TRBV2 and TRBJ2-7; D uncertain. Germline V lookup: CDR1 SNHLY, CDR2 FYNNEI. Trimming removed 4 bases at V and 3 bases at J, with 16 bases between. This CDR3 contains 15 residues. The CDR3 reads CASSVGTISYYEQYF. For the CDR3, the DNA is TGTGCCAGCAGTGTCGGCACCATAAGCTACTACGAGCAGTACTTC.